The 5 T cell receptor beta chains listed next were all sequenced from one sample in a study of HIV-infected children after antiretroviral therapy interruption. The treatment here: PENTA 11 planned treatment interruption arm or continuous ART arm. Unique molecular identifiers were included in an RNA-based 3' RACE TCR library. MiXCR, applied by TCRdb to the 3' RACE reads, yields one record per CDR3 protein. Among about 89,000 distinct CDR3 sequences listed, roughly 6.4% were seen once. The specimen comprised CD45RA+ CD4+ T cells from PBMCs, pooled from several time points, sampled from a donor given antiretroviral therapy, either interrupted or continuous. Subset given: naive CD4+ CD45RA+ CD45RO- T cells. These receptors were collected from a pool of human donors with HIV.

This clonotype was seen ten or more times. This chain joins TRBV29-1 and TRBJ2-4, with D unclear. Germline lookup yields CDR1 SQVTM and CDR2 ANQGSEA. Trimming left V 1 base short and J 1 base short, with 5 bases between. This CDR3 comprises 13 residues. The CDR3 region has the DNA TGCAGCGTTGAAGGGCTGGCCAAAAACATTCAGTACTTC. This gives the protein CSVEGLAKNIQYF.

This clonotype was found many times. One end of the junction is discordant with germline, which a read error may explain. The chain couples TRBV5-6 to TRBJ2-3, with 8 bases matching TRBD2. Germline CDR1 and CDR2: SGHDT and YYEEEE. The CDR3 has 16 residues. CDR3 coding DNA: TGCGCCAGCAGCTTGGGGCCAGCGGGGGCCACAGATACGCAGTATTTT. Translated: CASSLGPAGATDTQYF.

A single count supports this clonotype. The V call is TRBV5-1, the J call TRBJ2-5, with a weak D call TRBD2 (5 bases). Trimming took 4 bases from V and 4 from J, leaving 11 bases between them. Germline V lookup: CDR1 SGHRS, CDR2 YFSETQ. The CDR3 contains 13 residues. The CDR3 sequence is CASSTETTETQYF. DNA of the CDR3: TGCGCCAGCAGCACGGAGACTACAGAGACCCAGTACTTC. Full variable domain (outside the CDR3, taken from reference TRBV5-1 and TRBJ2-5): KAGVTQTPRYLIKTRGQQVTLSCSPISGHRSVSWYQQTPGQGLQFLFEYFSETQRNKGNFPGRFSGRQFSNSRSEMNVSTLELGDSALYLCASSTETTETQYFGPGTRLLVL.

This clonotype was counted at least ten times. The CDR3 loop reads CASSLGAGTGGTEAFF. CDR3 DNA sequence: TGTGCCAGCAGCTTGGGGGCCGGGACAGGGGGGACTGAAGCTTTCTTT. V and J are TRBV5-4 and TRBJ1-1, with 11 bases matching TRBD1. Trimming took 0 bases from V and 5 from J; bases not matched to a gene: 6. The germline V gene encodes CDR1 SGHNT and CDR2 YYREEE (reference sequence). The CDR3 consists of 16 residues.

This clonotype was seen ten or more times. The DNA of the CDR3 is TGCAGCGTTGGGCACACTGAAGCTTTCTTT. Its translation is CSVGHTEAFF. The chain carries TRBV29-1 and TRBJ1-1; unclear D gene. V lost 4 bases, J lost 3 bases, and 3 bases lay in between. This CDR3 is 10 amino acids long. The germline CDR1 and CDR2 sequences are SQVTM and ANQGSEA.